This TCR beta chain was sequenced during a study of blood T cell repertoires in COVID-19. Study-wide context: Acute and convalescent COVID-19 samples came from the United States, Italy and Spain. Nucleic acid was either cDNA or gDNA, and it came from T cells, B-cell-depleted T cells, or PBMCs.

Clones were sequenced by immunoSEQ multiplex PCR, and TCRdb holds only the in-frame ones, with some missing. The sample carries about 72,000 clones, 70% to 90% recorded once. The length of the CDR3 is 15 residues. With V trimmed by 9 bases and J by 9 bases, 13 bases remained unmatched. Per germline, CDR1 SNHLY and CDR2 FYNNEI. The sequenced material came from peripheral blood. The chain combines TRBV2 with TRBJ2-1; the match to TRBD2 covers 11 bases. This sequence was found in a man aged 25-40 years with acute or convalescent COVID-19. CDR3 bases: TGTGCCAGGGACATTAGCGGGAGGGGCGAGGGTGAGCAGTTCTTC. Translation gives CARDISGRGEGEQFF. Based on the CDR3 plus reference TRBV2 and TRBJ2-1, the full variable domain is EPEVTQTPSHQVTQMGQEVILRCVPISNHLYFYWYRQILGQKVEFLVSFYNNEISEKSEIFDDQFSVERPDGSNFTLKIRSTKLEDSAMYFCARDISGRGEGEQFFGPGTRLTVL.